The clone carrying this T cell receptor beta chain was detected only a few times. No antigen is known for it. Germline trimming cut 6 bases from V and 4 bases from J; bases unmatched to any gene: 13. CDR3 length equals 16 residues. This specimen belongs to a study of CD8 T cells in ankylosing spondylitis. A quantitative 5'-RACE method, one with molecular barcodes, was used to make TCR beta libraries. Via MiXCR, TCRdb re-called the 5' RACE reads, giving one row per CDR3 protein. Here the sample spans nearly 350,000 distinct CDR3 sequences, roughly 14% being singletons. Study results and limitations: Those disease-linked clones were CD8+; they were also relatively rare in peripheral blood. Ankylosing spondylitis blood seemed to carry a telltale TCR beta motif made of seven or eight highly homologous variants. Previously reported in reactive arthritis synovial fluid and blood were some of the motif variants.

This TCR was sampled from a male donor with ankylosing spondylitis or in good health (not recorded which). The sample was blood, either unsorted or a sorted T cell fraction (not recorded which). The rearrangement links TRBV12-3 or TRBV12-4 to TRBJ2-5; TRBD2 aligns across 8 bases. CDR3 nucleotides: TGTGCCAGCAGCCCCTCCTTGAGCGGGGGAGGAGAGACCCAGTACTTC. Residues: CASSPSLSGGGETQYF.